This T cell receptor (beta chain) was obtained from a study of cytomegalovirus exposure and HLA in healthy donors (dated by TCRdb to 2017 to 2019). For the wider study: An earlier analysis of under 600 of the donors reported more than 250 Gb of sequence data and roughly 110 million unique TCR beta sequences from 150 million to 200 million T cells. An early release covering roughly 600 HLA-typed donors comprised approximately 290 gigabases of sequencing data and about 90 million unique TCR sequences. The genetic ancestry cluster associated with self-reported Caucasian donors included roughly four fifths of the roughly 400 genotyped donors. The aim of the study was to test whether cataloging public T cell receptors could identify signatures of past pathogen exposure. The study used immunosequencing to profile the T cell repertoires of about 670 subjects and linked those repertoires to cytomegalovirus serostatus. Along with the approximately 620-subject first cohort, a separate validation cohort of about 110 different subjects was used. High-throughput TCR immunosequencing, statistical association of individual TCRs with disease status, and machine learning were combined to predict cytomegalovirus infection status. In a later analysis, previously published TCR beta repertoires from several hundred donors were re-analyzed and high-resolution HLA genotyping was added so that TCR occurrence patterns could be studied. In the later analysis, no new phenotypic data were used to find candidate immune exposures; instead, reliance was placed on TCR beta sequences and their occurrence across donors. An earlier analysis of more than 450 of the donors used high-throughput TCR beta sequencing to judge whether each TCR beta V gene segment behaved as functional or pseudogenic. Donor age, sex, ethnicity and CMV serostatus were collected together with the repertoire data. A later genetic analysis took genome-wide SNP genotypes for about 65% of the 666 donors and used that subset as a discovery cohort. All discovery cohort repertoires had been generated on a single sequencing platform. Both class I and class II loci were covered by HLA typing, at four-digit resolution. The number of typed donors differed by locus: about 620-640 for A, B, C, DRB1 and DQB1; 500 to 550 for DQA1; approximately 600 for DPA1; and roughly 470 for DPB1. Five DR-DQ haplotypes were handled as single units for association and clustering, since linkage in the cohort was strong. Among 398 genotyped donors of the cohort, an average of approximately 250,000 unique TCR beta nucleotide sequences were sequenced per donor, roughly 20% of them non-productive.

The table lists this clone with a few counts. The antigen this receptor binds is unknown. One base away there is no much larger clone; base qualities are not given. The cohort comprised hundreds of healthy bone marrow donors. All cohort members were sampled while nominally healthy, although unrecorded immune exposures were likely present. The donor was CMV seronegative and belonged to the group of 350 or so seronegative cohort members. Every donor gave a peripheral blood sample, and the peripheral blood mononuclear cells from that sample were used for TCR beta sequencing. Genomic DNA extraction from the blood cell samples was performed with the Qiagen DNeasy Blood Extraction Kit. General findings and caveats noted by the study authors: Specific HLA alleles were associated with about 17,000 TCR beta sequences at a false discovery rate of 0.05 in a later analysis. Three of the identified cytomegalovirus-associated TCR beta chains were confirmed in vitro to be specific for cytomegalovirus antigens. A further reported finding was that TCR beta sequences accurately predicted the HLA-A and HLA-B alleles for most subjects in the first cohort. Immune exposure information for the cohort was limited to CMV serostatus. The cohort was sequenced for TCR beta chains only, and without alpha or paired-chain data the features that could be detected were limited. Roughly uniform sequencing depth across donors was assumed in presence/absence analyses, although this assumption may not hold. Because counts were too low, around 17 rarely observed V segments, including chromosome 9 orphons, were left out of the earlier analysis of 500 to 750 of the donors. In a later analysis, several top co-occurrence clusters were reported to appear linked to parvovirus B19, influenza, CMV and Epstein-Barr virus. When HLA alleles, especially DR and DQ, strongly co-occurred, attributing TCR associations to individual alleles was difficult. In both the original and validation cohorts, the classifier was reported to diagnose cytomegalovirus status with high specificity and sensitivity. The study listed over 150 TCR beta chains as associated with cytomegalovirus. According to a later analysis, TCR association rates differed among HLA loci, with DRB1 alleles showing the most associated TCRs and HLA-C alleles showing the fewest. In a later analysis, most CMV-associated TCR beta chains were found to appear HLA-restricted, with HLA associations seemingly driven largely by CMV exposure. Correlated functional status among segregating V segments might be attributable to linkage disequilibrium, but an unknown experimental factor could not be ruled out. In an earlier analysis of 587 of the donors, most TCR beta V segments appeared in productive rearrangements about 90% or about 30% of the time, broadly matching IMGT annotations. A group of highly shared sequence variants was considered likely to be a technical artifact of the sequencing pipeline. V-gene and J-gene trimming of TCR beta chains was associated with a missense DCLRE1C variant in a later genetic analysis, and the association was replicated in an independent cohort. It was suggested by the authors that the approach could potentially be generalized to other disease states and immunological phenotypes. Because HLA typing was missing for some donors at each locus, association tests included only the typed subset. Across donors, most TCR sequences were observed very rarely, whereas some public TCRs were present in many individuals. In a later analysis, HLA-associated TCR beta chains showed more clonal expansion and lower generation probabilities than non-associated chains that were equally common. Compared with the roughly 670-donor mean, donors in an Asian-associated ancestry cluster had fewer N-insertions in productive TCRs, according to a later genetic analysis.

The method was the immunoSEQ multiplex PCR assay. For the multiplex PCR, a mixture combining 60 forward primers for TCR Vbeta segments and 13 reverse primers for TCR Jbeta segments was used. A multiplex PCR assay on genomic DNA amplified the CDR3 region of rearranged TCR beta genes. Amplified TCR beta libraries were sequenced as 87-base-pair reads on the Illumina HiSeq System. As for the original processing: Across the 500 to 700 repertoires, a later analysis counted approximately 75 million unique TCR beta chains, 9 million to 14 million of which were shared by at least two donors. To remove PCR and sequencing errors, raw reads were error-corrected and collapsed into unique sequences using a nearest-neighbor algorithm that merged closely related sequences. V, D and J gene segments were assigned by aligning CDR3 sequences to IMGT reference sequences. For a sequence to be retained, a match of at least six nucleotides was required to both a V gene segment and a J gene segment. A rearrangement was called productive if the CDR3 had no stop codons and remained in frame with V and J, and every other rearrangement was called non-productive. CDR3 was defined by IMGT convention, running from the second conserved V-encoded cysteine to the conserved J-encoded phenylalanine. The earlier analysis of some 540 of the donors excluded any sequence lacking an unambiguous match to a single V gene segment. An earlier analysis of a few hundred of the donors called V segments functional above 56.7% productive rearrangements and segregating when the between-donor standard deviation exceeded 5%. A statistical classification framework was built for diagnosing cytomegalovirus status from the catalog of TCR beta chain sequences. In a later analysis, V and J genes were assigned by comparing TCR nucleotide sequences against IMGT/GENE-DB human TR gene sequences. A later analysis assigned CDR3 sequences and most-parsimonious VDJ recombination scenarios with the TCRdist pipeline. In a later analysis, each TCR beta chain was defined by its CDR3 amino acid sequence together with its V-gene family, and reads lacking a unique V-gene family were excluded. As a way to deal with suspected cross-contamination and a sequencing artifact, a later analysis dropped hundreds of nucleotide sequences that were highly shared and had low generation probability. In a later analysis, a clonal expansion index for each public chain was calculated from normalized within-repertoire ranks of inferred template counts. A later analysis computed generation probabilities with a VDJ recombination model fitted to out-of-frame rearrangements, and checked the results against IGoR. In a later analysis, TCR-TCR, TCR-HLA and TCR-CMV co-occurrence was scored with hypergeometric tests, and a repertoire-size bias correction was applied to TCR pairs. False discovery rates were estimated in a later analysis by permuting HLA or CMV assignments 20 times. A later analysis grouped co-occurring TCRs with DBSCAN, adding TCRdist sequence similarity when clustering within HLA-allele-positive subsets. Repertoires with fewer than 30,000 or more than 120,000 public chains, plus five repertoires with anomalous nucleotide sharing, were excluded from co-occurrence clustering. The clones in this table, taken by TCRdb from immuneACCESS, are in-frame only. Not every clone is retained; where verified, under half of the shortfall comes from an unresolved V gene, and the cause of the rest is unknown. V and J calls and clone size follow that table, whereas D and trimming were derived from the DNA. In all, the sample holds some 180,000 clones, and roughly 82% of those were seen once. Clones ranked in the top ten supply roughly 1.4% of the sample.

This TCR was sampled from a man between 40 and 49 years old in good health and CMV-seronegative. The material sequenced was PBMCs.

The nucleotides read TGTGCCAGCAGTTTATGGTCCGTACTAAGCTCCTACGAGCAGTACTTC. This encodes CASSLWSVLSSYEQYF. The rearranged chain carries TRBV28 and TRBJ2-7, with no reliable assignment of the D segment. Reading from cysteine to phenylalanine, the CDR3 counts 16 amino acids. Solely the CDR3 DNA is kept, with 48 bases framed from the first base. The germline V gene specifies MDHEN as CDR1 and SYDVKM as CDR2. Deletion took 0 bases off V and 0 bases off J, with a span of 12 bases between the germline ends.